The clone carrying this TCR beta chain was found once. Time point indicated: pre-treatment sample, taken before nivolumab and TIL therapy. The data originate from a study of TIL therapy for anti-PD-1-resistant metastatic lung cancer. Turning to the study itself: Patients had a median age of around 56 years (range roughly 35-80). By whole-exome sequencing, median non-synonymous tumor mutation burden was over 1.2 mutations per megabase. A few tumors were EGFR-mutant and two were ALK-rearranged.

CDR3 size: 15 residues. Germline values: CDR1 LNHNV, CDR2 YYDKDF (reference sequence). Trimming at V came to 0 bases and at J to 7 bases, leaving 6 bases not matched to a gene. The libraries were made with immunoSEQ v3. Survey-level samples got 2 million to 2.5 million read pairs; deep-level samples got roughly 5-6.5 million. The table came from immunoSEQ multiplex PCR; TCRdb's copy has only in-frame clones and leaves some out. The data show over 15,000 clones, approximately 69% seen once. The V and J genes are TRBV15 and TRBJ2-1, with 7 bases identical to TRBD2. The sequenced sample was blood, obtained at baseline. This TCR was recovered from a person between 25 and 80 years old with non-small cell lung cancer. The chain's CDR3 is CATSRDSRGENEQFF. Written as DNA, the CDR3 is TGTGCCACCAGCAGAGATAGTCGGGGGGAGAATGAGCAGTTCTTC. Based on the CDR3 plus reference TRBV15 and TRBJ2-1, the full variable domain is DAMVIQNPRYQVTQFGKPVTLSCSQTLNHNVMYWYQQKSSQAPKLLFHYYDKDFNNEADTPDNFQSRRPNTSFCFLDIRSPGLGDTAMYLCATSRDSRGENEQFFGPGTRLTVL.